This TCR beta chain was sequenced for a study of blood T cell repertoires in COVID-19. Study background: The study drew acute and convalescent COVID-19 samples from the United States, Italy and Spain. The cDNA or gDNA used as material had been derived from T cells, B-cell-depleted T cells, or PBMCs.

The germline CDR1 and CDR2 sequences are MRHNA and SNTAGT. The CDR3 spans 15 residues. V lost 4 bases and J lost 5; bases outside the gene matches: 6. The method was immunoSEQ multiplex PCR; TCRdb's version includes in-frame clones alone and lacks a portion of them. The sample has around 79,000 clones, roughly 90% seen once. Sample: peripheral blood. The chain couples TRBV6-4 to TRBJ2-2; 8 nucleotides align to TRBD1. This clonotype was sampled from a human donor in a cohort sampled during active COVID-19. The CDR3 nucleotides read TGTGCCAGCAGTGCCTCAGGGGGCGAAACCGGGGAGCTGTTTTTT. The encoded protein is CASSASGGETGELFF.